This entry lists 4 T cell receptor beta chains sequenced from one sample in a study of T cells in Graves' hyperthyroidism and ophthalmopathy. RNA transcripts served as the template for amplifying TCR beta CDR3 regions. An initial round of RT-PCR targeting the TCR CDR3 relied on the HTBI primer set. One entry per CDR3 protein results from TCRdb running MiXCR on the multiplex PCR reads. The table includes hundreds of thousands of distinct CDR3 sequences, approximately 40% detected once. Sequencing input: blood. All receptors come from a man aged 18 to 29 with Graves' hyperthyroidism.

This clonotype was seen more than once but under ten times. The J gene is TRBJ2-7, the V gene TRBV7-2; TRBD2 matches at 13 bases. The ends lost 6 bases at V and 5 bases at J; junction bases unmatched: 7. Germline values: CDR1 SGHTA, CDR2 FQGNSA. This CDR3 contains 15 residues. This CDR3 reads CASSPPGLAGDEQYF. The CDR3 DNA reads as TGTGCCAGCAGTCCCCCAGGACTAGCGGGAGACGAGCAGTACTTC.

This clonotype appeared a single time. This chain connects TRBV7-2 to TRBJ2-7; weak D call: TRBD1 (6 bases). Trimming removed 1 base at V and 6 bases at J, with 13 bases between. Germline V CDR1 and CDR2: SGHTA, FQGNSA. The length of the CDR3 is 14 residues. The CDR3 DNA follows: TGTGCCAGCAGCTTAGGGCCAGGGGTGACCGAGCAGTACTTC. Protein: CASSLGPGVTEQYF.

The rearrangement joins TRBV20-1 to TRBJ1-6; weak D call: TRBD1 (6 bases). The V gene's germline CDR1 is DFQATT and CDR2 SNEGSKA (reference sequence). Trimming stripped 3 bases from V and 1 base from J, with 19 bases between. This CDR3 is built from 18 residues. The CDR3 loop reads CSARILAGGSSYNSPLHF. CDR3 nucleotide sequence: TGCAGTGCTAGGATCTTAGCCGGGGGCAGTTCCTATAATTCACCCCTCCACTTT.

With regard to this clonotype: A read error may be the cause here, since a much bigger clone is one base away. The chain recombines TRBV5-1 with TRBJ1-2, with a tentative D call TRBD1 (5 bases). The CDR3 contains 15 residues. CDR1 and CDR2 from the germline V gene are SGHRS and YFSETQ. Trimming stripped 0 bases from V and 0 bases from J, with 9 bases between. The CDR3 here is CASSLGGLANYGYTF. The CDR3 region has the DNA TGCGCCAGCAGCTTGGGGGGGTTAGCTAACTATGGCTACACCTTC.